Here is one T cell receptor beta chain with its context. The data stem from a study of early T cells in non-severe SARS-CoV-2 infection. TCRdb called the 5' RACE reads again in MiXCR, with one record for every CDR3 protein. The sample lists 80,000 to 100,000 distinct CDR3 sequences, 13% to 15% occurring once. The CDR3 is made up of 14 amino acids. Germline V CDR1 and CDR2: SGDLS, YYNGEE. The V gene end was trimmed by 4 bases and the J gene end by 5 bases; junction bases not matched to a gene: 9. The sample consisted of whole blood. This clonotype was obtained from an adult who was a healthcare worker with PCR-confirmed SARS-CoV-2 infection or an uninfected control (not recorded which). J is TRBJ2-7 and V is TRBV9; 7 nucleotides match TRBD1. Here the CDR3 DNA reads TGTGCCAGCAGCCCCCGGACAGGACGCGACGAGCAGTACTTC. Encoded protein: CASSPRTGRDEQYF.